One sample yielded the 32 T cell receptor beta chains listed below, sequenced in a study of cytomegalovirus exposure and HLA in healthy donors. The study ran its PCR with 60 Vbeta and 13 Jbeta primers. The method was immunoSEQ multiplex PCR; TCRdb's version includes in-frame clones alone and lacks a portion of them. The sample carries about 120,000 clones, around 70% recorded once. The sequenced material came from PBMCs. The receptor set was obtained from a middle-aged man in good health and CMV-seropositive.

This clone was detected once. The junction differs from germline at one of its ends, possibly a read error. The genes are TRBV6-5 and TRBJ1-5, with no clear D. Germline assignment: CDR1 MNHEY and CDR2 SVGAGI. The CDR3 has 13 amino acids. The CDR3 DNA reads TGTGCCAGCAGTTTCGGGAGCAATCGGCCCCAGCATTTT. Its translation is CASSFGSNRPQHF.

The CDR3 sequence is CASSPDLNTGELFF. DNA for the CDR3: TGTGCCAGCAGCCCGGACTTAAACACCGGGGAGCTGTTTTTT. This chain uses TRBV5-8 with TRBJ2-2; possible D gene TRBD2, 5 bases. The germline CDR1 and CDR2 sequences are SGHTS and YDEGEE. The CDR3 has 14 amino acids. V lost 4 bases and J lost 2, with 9 bases in between.

The chain joins TRBV6-1 to TRBJ1-5; TRBD1 is a possible D gene (5 bases). The CDR3 extends over 15 amino acids. CDR1 and CDR2 from the germline V gene are MNHNS and SASEGT. The V end was cut by 1 base, the J end by 2 bases, with 9 bases between. The CDR3 DNA follows: TGTGCCAGCAGTGAAGTGGGGGGTGGCAATCAGCCCCAGCATTTT. It codes for CASSEVGGGNQPQHF.

This chain joins TRBV6-6 and TRBJ1-6; the D gene is possibly TRBD1 (5 bases). The V end was cut by 8 bases, the J end by 7 bases, with 9 bases between. Germline CDR1 is MNHNY and CDR2 is SVGAGI (reference sequence). This CDR3 comprises 12 residues. CDR3 DNA: TGTGCCAGCGGGGCAGGGAATTCACCCCTCCACTTT. It encodes CASGAGNSPLHF.

This clone was recorded a few times. The chain is built from TRBV5-8 and TRBJ1-6, with D maybe TRBD1 (6 bases). V shed 0 bases and J shed 4 bases, with 17 bases lying between them. In germline, CDR1 is SGHTS, CDR2 YDEGEE. This CDR3 comprises 18 residues. This CDR3 reads CASSLANGGLRYNSPLHF. Here the CDR3 DNA reads TGTGCCAGCAGCTTGGCGAACGGGGGGCTGAGGTATAATTCACCCCTCCACTTT. The complete variable domain, with remaining parts taken from reference TRBV5-8 and TRBJ1-6, reads EAGVTQSPTHLIKTRGQQATLRCSPISGHTSVYWYQQALGLGLQFLLWYDEGEERNRGNFPPRFSGRQFPNYSSELNVNALELEDSALYLCASSLANGGLRYNSPLHFGNGTRLTVT.

The chain is built from TRBV6-1 and TRBJ2-7; D ambiguous. Trimming cost V 3 bases and J 6 bases, with 12 bases left between them. This CDR3 region has 13 residues. Germline loops: CDR1 MNHNS, CDR2 SASEGT. The CDR3 protein is CASSDNEEVEQYF. The DNA of the CDR3 is TGTGCCAGCAGTGATAATGAAGAGGTCGAGCAGTACTTC.

The gene calls are TRBV5-1 and TRBJ2-3, with TRBD2 as a possible D gene (6 bases). Germline V CDR1 and CDR2: SGHRS, YFSETQ. The CDR3 loop spans 18 amino acids. The V gene lost 0 bases and the J gene lost 1 base, with 18 bases spanning the gap. CDR3 in DNA: TGCGCCAGCAGCTTGGACGGGAGACAGTTGAGGGGCACAGATACGCAGTATTTT. Residues: CASSLDGRQLRGTDTQYF.

This chain joins TRBV28 and TRBJ1-5; 8 bases match TRBD1. After removal of 4 bases from V and 7 bases from J, the junction contained 6 bases not matched to a gene. The CDR3 is 14 amino acids. In germline, CDR1 is MDHEN, CDR2 SYDVKM. The CDR3 reads CASSWGQGAQPQHF. In nucleotides, the CDR3 is TGTGCCAGCAGTTGGGGGCAGGGGGCGCAGCCCCAGCATTTT. Drawing the rest from reference TRBV28 and TRBJ1-5, the complete variable domain is DVKVTQSSRYLVKRTGEKVFLECVQDMDHENMFWYRQDPGLGLRLIYFSYDVKMKEKGDIPEGYSVSREKKERFSLILESASTNQTSMYLCASSWGQGAQPQHFGDGTRLSIL.

Turning to this clone: One junction end does not reproduce the germline sequence, and a read error may be involved. The chain links TRBV7-9 to TRBJ1-2; 8 bases are shared with TRBD1. The CDR3 spans 10 residues. In germline, CDR1 is SEHNR, CDR2 FQNEAQ (reference sequence). The CDR3 DNA reads as TGTGCCAGCAGCAAGGACAGGGAGTCCTTC. Protein: CASSKDRESF.

The chain employs TRBV9 and TRBJ2-2, with 14 bases that match TRBD2. Trimming removed 7 bases from V and 3 bases from J; junction bases left unmatched: 14. Looked up from germline, CDR1 is SGDLS and CDR2 is YYNGEE. CDR3 size: 19 residues. CDR3 in DNA: TGTGCCAGCGGGGTCTCCCCGGGGACTAGCGGGAGAGACACCGGGGAGCTGTTTTTT. It encodes CASGVSPGTSGRDTGELFF.

This clone was recorded once. Here the CDR3 reads CASSSAGTGGDEQFF. The CDR3 DNA is TGTGCCAGCAGTTCGGCCGGGACAGGGGGCGATGAGCAGTTCTTC. The rearrangement uses TRBV6-5 and TRBJ2-1; 12 positions match TRBD1. CDR3 length equals 15 residues. V gave up 4 bases and J gave up 8 bases; unmatched junction bases: 6. From germline, CDR1 is MNHEY and CDR2 SVGAGI.

The chain couples TRBV27 to TRBJ2-2; D is possibly TRBD2 (7 bases). Deletions cut 8 bases from V and 3 bases from J, with 16 bases between. The CDR3 has 15 amino acids. Per the germline V gene, CDR1 is MNHEY and CDR2 is SMNVEV (reference sequence). The CDR3 loop is CASGAMGGHTGELFF. For the CDR3, the DNA is TGTGCCAGCGGGGCCATGGGGGGGCACACCGGGGAGCTGTTTTTT.

In the case of this clone: The junction departs from the called germline gene at one end, perhaps through a read error. The chain is built from TRBV7-9 and TRBJ1-2, with 7 bases fitting TRBD1. Germline CDR1 and CDR2: SEHNR and FQNEAQ (reference sequence). This CDR3 has 15 residues. The CDR3 protein is CASSLGTATNYGYTF. DNA for the CDR3: TGTGCCAGCAGTTTAGGGACAGCCACTAACTATGGCTACACCTTC.

V is TRBV6-5 and J is TRBJ2-3, with D possibly TRBD1 on 6 matching bases. CDR1 is MNHEY, CDR2 SVGAGI, per germline. Trimming cost V 6 bases and J 0 bases, with 13 bases left between them. The length of the CDR3 is 15 residues. CDR3 in amino acids: CASSLQGTSTDTQYF. DNA for the CDR3: TGTGCCAGCAGCTTACAGGGCACTAGCACAGATACGCAGTATTTT.

This clone occurred a few times. This chain uses TRBV5-4 with TRBJ2-7; TRBD1 is a possible D gene (5 bases). Trimming cost V 6 bases and J 3 bases, with 22 bases left between them. Germline values: CDR1 SGHNT, CDR2 YYREEE (reference sequence). The CDR3 contains 16 residues. CDR3 sequence: CASTSAAGPLGYEQYF. The CDR3 DNA sequence: TGTGCCAGCACCTCGGCGGCAGGGCCCTTAGGCTACGAGCAGTACTTC.

DNA for the CDR3: TGCGCCAGCAGCCAAGATATGTCCTCGCGGCAACAGCCCCAGCATTTT. Amino acid sequence: CASSQDMSSRQQPQHF. The chain combines TRBV4-3 with TRBJ1-5; D not certain. V lost 0 bases to trimming and J lost 7 bases, with 16 bases between them. CDR1 LGHNA and CDR2 YSLEER come from the germline V gene. The CDR3 loop spans 16 amino acids.

V gene TRBV27 combines with J gene TRBJ2-1; tentative D call: TRBD2 (5 bases). The CDR3 length is 14 residues. V gave up 7 bases and J gave up 5 bases, with 15 bases separating them. In germline, CDR1 is MNHEY, CDR2 SMNVEV (reference sequence). CDR3 nucleotide sequence: TGTGCCAGCATTGGAGCGGATAATCACAATGAGCAGTTCTTC. Protein product: CASIGADNHNEQFF.

The CDR3 region is CASSITSGSYNEQFF. The CDR3 nucleotides are TGTGCCAGCAGCATAACTAGCGGCTCCTACAATGAGCAGTTCTTC. The chain recombines TRBV28 with TRBJ2-1, with 8 bases lining up with TRBD2. The CDR3 sequence is 15 residues long. V lost 6 bases to trimming and J lost 0 bases; unmatched junction nucleotides: 4. The germline V gene encodes CDR1 MDHEN and CDR2 SYDVKM.

This clone has just a few counts. The CDR3 region has the DNA TGTGCCAGCAGCTTATGGGGCCCCGGCACAGATACGCAGTATTTT. Its translation is CASSLWGPGTDTQYF. J is TRBJ2-3 and V is TRBV11-1, with a weak D call TRBD1 (5 bases). V lost 2 bases, J lost 1 base, and 10 bases lay in between. The CDR3 is 15 residues long. Germline CDR1 is SGHAT and CDR2 is FQDESV (reference sequence).

V usage is TRBV6-1 and J usage is TRBJ2-3; 9 bases match TRBD2. The CDR3 contains 15 residues. Looked up from germline, CDR1 is MNHNS and CDR2 is SASEGT. The J segment lost 6 bases and the V segment lost 6 bases, leaving 10 bases of the junction unmatched. The CDR3 sequence is CASSALAGVGDTQYF. The CDR3 coding sequence is TGTGCCAGCAGCGCCTTAGCGGGAGTGGGGGATACGCAGTATTTT.

This sequence joins TRBV5-1 and TRBJ2-1; possible D gene TRBD2, 6 bases. Looked up from germline, CDR1 is SGHRS and CDR2 is YFSETQ. With 2 bases removed from V and 6 bases from J, the gap between germline ends came to 12 bases. This CDR3 is built from 14 residues. The CDR3: CASSLTGESNEQFF. The CDR3 DNA is TGCGCCAGCAGCTTAACGGGAGAAAGCAATGAGCAGTTCTTC.

The CDR3 bases are TGTGCCTGGAGTTTAGGGGTGGGTAGCAATCAGCCCCAGCATTTT. As protein: CAWSLGVGSNQPQHF. V gene TRBV30 combines with J gene TRBJ1-5; D is possibly TRBD1 (5 bases). The CDR3 consists of 15 residues. V was trimmed by 2 bases and J by 0 bases, leaving 11 bases between them. The germline V gene has CDR1 GTSNPN and CDR2 SVGIG (reference sequence). Using reference TRBV30 and TRBJ1-5 for the parts outside the CDR3, the full variable domain is SQTIHQWPATLVQPVGSPLSLECTVEGTSNPNLYWYRQAAGRGLQLLFYSVGIGQISSEVPQNLSASRPQDRQFILSSKKLLLSDSGFYLCAWSLGVGSNQPQHFGDGTRLSIL.

The chain is built from TRBV19 and TRBJ2-7; tentatively, D is TRBD1 (5 bases). This CDR3 has 14 amino acids. Trimming removed 7 bases from V and 2 bases from J, with 15 bases in between. Germline CDR1 is LNHDA and CDR2 is SQIVND (reference sequence). CDR3 sequence reads: CASTPMAGTYEQYF. CDR3 nucleotides: TGTGCCAGTACCCCGATGGCAGGGACCTACGAGCAGTACTTC.

This clone was seen only a few times. This CDR3 reads CASSLGGQSNQPQHF. For the CDR3, the DNA is TGTGCCAGCAGCTTAGGCGGCCAGTCGAATCAGCCCCAGCATTTT. V gene TRBV11-2 combines with J gene TRBJ1-5; no firm D call. Looked up from germline, CDR1 is SGHAT and CDR2 is FQNNGV. Trimming removed 1 base from V and 4 bases from J, with 11 bases in between. The CDR3 contains 15 residues.

The chain combines TRBV15 with TRBJ1-5; 7 bases map to TRBD1. The germline V gene has CDR1 LNHNV and CDR2 YYDKDF (reference sequence). The length of the CDR3 is 14 residues. Unmatched junction bases numbered 5, after V lost 5 bases and J lost 4 bases. CDR3 coding DNA: TGTGCCACCAGCTTAAACAGGGGAAATCAGCCCCAGCATTTT. Residues: CATSLNRGNQPQHF.

The chain has TRBV19 and TRBJ1-2, with 7 positions matching TRBD1. In germline, CDR1 is LNHDA, CDR2 SQIVND (reference sequence). V was clipped by 5 bases and J by 2 bases; unmatched bases: 5. The CDR3 has 14 residues. As DNA, the CDR3 is TGTGCCAGTAGTGGGACAGTAAGAAACTATGGCTACACCTTC. Protein: CASSGTVRNYGYTF.

This clone was detected only once. The chain carries TRBV25-1 and TRBJ1-2, with D maybe TRBD1 (6 bases). V was trimmed by 8 bases and J by 4 bases, leaving 11 bases between them. CDR3 size: 12 residues. Germline CDR1 and CDR2: MGHDK and SYGVNS. The CDR3 protein is CASQGGAYGYTF. The CDR3 region has the DNA TGTGCCAGCCAAGGGGGGGCCTATGGCTACACCTTC.

The J gene is TRBJ1-1, the V gene TRBV19; D is perhaps TRBD1 (6 bases). Trimming removed 6 bases at V and 1 base at J, with 18 bases between. The CDR3 extends over 16 amino acids. Germline V gene data show CDR1 as LNHDA and CDR2 as SQIVND (reference sequence). The CDR3 reads CASSNNVGTPNTEAFF. The DNA for the CDR3 is TGTGCCAGTAGCAACAATGTTGGGACACCGAACACTGAAGCTTTCTTT.

The rearrangement uses TRBV5-4 and TRBJ2-1; 11 bases fit TRBD2. The ends lost 4 bases at V and 4 bases at J; junction bases unmatched: 4. Germline values: CDR1 SGHNT, CDR2 YYREEE (reference sequence). The length of the CDR3 is 15 residues. The chain's CDR3 is CASSGRTSGYNEQFF. The CDR3 nucleotides are TGTGCCAGCAGCGGACGGACTAGCGGGTACAATGAGCAGTTCTTC.

This chain links TRBV6-6 with TRBJ2-2; D may be TRBD2 (5 bases). Germline V CDR1 and CDR2: MNHNY, SVGAGI (reference sequence). Deletions cut 2 bases from V and 2 bases from J, with 9 bases between. This CDR3 is 15 amino acids long. CDR3 coding DNA: TGTGCCAGCAGTTACATCCGGGGAAACACCGGGGAGCTGTTTTTT. This codes for CASSYIRGNTGELFF.

V usage is TRBV29-1 and J usage is TRBJ1-5; 10 nucleotides agree with TRBD1. Germline V gives CDR1 SQVTM, CDR2 ANQGSEA. With 7 bases clipped from V and 9 bases from J, the junction kept 6 bases outside the gene matches. CDR3 length: 12 amino acids. The CDR3 loop is CSAGQGDGPQHF. Written as DNA, the CDR3 is TGCAGCGCAGGACAGGGGGATGGGCCCCAGCATTTT.

This chain links TRBV13 with TRBJ2-3; 8 bases are shared with TRBD2. V lost 1 base to trimming and J lost 1 base; unmatched junction nucleotides: 1. Germline lookup yields CDR1 PRHDT and CDR2 FYEKMQ (reference sequence). The CDR3 sequence is 15 residues long. The CDR3 coding sequence is TGTGCCAGCAGCTTAGAGACTAGCGGCACAGATACGCAGTATTTT. The encoded protein is CASSLETSGTDTQYF.